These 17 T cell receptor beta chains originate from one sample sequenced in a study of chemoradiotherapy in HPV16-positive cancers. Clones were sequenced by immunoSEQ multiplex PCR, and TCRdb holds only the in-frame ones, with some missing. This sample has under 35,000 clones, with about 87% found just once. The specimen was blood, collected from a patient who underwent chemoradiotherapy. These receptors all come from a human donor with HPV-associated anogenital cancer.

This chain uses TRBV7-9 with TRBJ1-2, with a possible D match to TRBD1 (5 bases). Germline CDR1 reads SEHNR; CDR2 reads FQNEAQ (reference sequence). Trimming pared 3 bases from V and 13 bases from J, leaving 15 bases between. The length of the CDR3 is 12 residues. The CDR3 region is CASSLQFDSCTF. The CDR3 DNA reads TGTGCCAGCAGCTTGCAATTCGACAGCTGCACCTTC. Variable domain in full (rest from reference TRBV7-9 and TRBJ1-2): DTGVSQNPRHKITKRGQNVTFRCDPISEHNRLYWYRQTLGQGPEFLTYFQNEAQLEKSRLLSDRFSAERPKGSFSTLEIQRTEQGDSAMYLCASSLQFDSCTFGSGTRLTVV.

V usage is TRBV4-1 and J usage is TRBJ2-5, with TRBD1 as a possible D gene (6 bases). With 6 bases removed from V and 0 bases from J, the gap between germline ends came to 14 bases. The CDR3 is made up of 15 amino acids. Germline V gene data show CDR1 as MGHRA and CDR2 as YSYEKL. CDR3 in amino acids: CASSKHGQYQETQYF. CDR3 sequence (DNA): TGCGCCAGCAGTAAACATGGACAGTACCAAGAGACCCAGTACTTC.

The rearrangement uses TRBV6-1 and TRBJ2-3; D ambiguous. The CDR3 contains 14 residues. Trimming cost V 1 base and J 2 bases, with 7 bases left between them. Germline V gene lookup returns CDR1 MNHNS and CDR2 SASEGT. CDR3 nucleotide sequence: TGTGCCAGCAGTGAAGGGGGATTCACAGATACGCAGTATTTT. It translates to CASSEGGFTDTQYF.

Here the CDR3 reads CASSSGQLSSGANVLTF. As DNA, the CDR3 is TGTGCCAGCTCATCGGGACAGCTTTCCTCTGGGGCCAACGTCCTGACTTTC. The rearrangement links TRBV18 to TRBJ2-6; TRBD1 matches at 7 bases. The germline CDR1 and CDR2 sequences are KGHSH and LQKENI. J lost 0 bases, V lost 5 bases, and 7 bases had no gene match. This CDR3 comprises 17 residues.

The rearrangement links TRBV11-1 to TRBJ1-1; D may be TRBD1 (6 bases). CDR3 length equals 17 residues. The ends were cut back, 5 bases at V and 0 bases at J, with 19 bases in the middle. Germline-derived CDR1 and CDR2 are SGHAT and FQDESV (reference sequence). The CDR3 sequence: CASSTILQGLVNTEAFF. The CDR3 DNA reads TGTGCCAGCAGCACAATCCTACAGGGACTCGTGAACACTGAAGCTTTCTTT.

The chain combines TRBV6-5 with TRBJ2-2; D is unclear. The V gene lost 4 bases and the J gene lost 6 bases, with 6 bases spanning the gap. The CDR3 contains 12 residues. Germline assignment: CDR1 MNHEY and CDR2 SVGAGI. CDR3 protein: CASSSLPGELFF. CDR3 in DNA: TGTGCCAGCAGTTCTCTTCCCGGGGAGCTGTTTTTT.

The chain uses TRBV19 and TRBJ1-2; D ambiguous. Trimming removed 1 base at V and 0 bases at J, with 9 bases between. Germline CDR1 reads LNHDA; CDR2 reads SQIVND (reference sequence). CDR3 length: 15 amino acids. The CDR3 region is CASSIAARANYGYTF. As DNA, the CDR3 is TGTGCCAGTAGTATAGCGGCTAGAGCTAACTATGGCTACACCTTC.

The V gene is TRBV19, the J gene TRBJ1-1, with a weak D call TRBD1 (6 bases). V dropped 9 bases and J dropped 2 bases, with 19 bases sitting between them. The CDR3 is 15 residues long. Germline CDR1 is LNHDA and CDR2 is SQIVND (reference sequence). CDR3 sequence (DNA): TGTGCCAGCATCGGGGGCAAAGTCCTTAACACTGAAGCTTTCTTT. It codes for CASIGGKVLNTEAFF.

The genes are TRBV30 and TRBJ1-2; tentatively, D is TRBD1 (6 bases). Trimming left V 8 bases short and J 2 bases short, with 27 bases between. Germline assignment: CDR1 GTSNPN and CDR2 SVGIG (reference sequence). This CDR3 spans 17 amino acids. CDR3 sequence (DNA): TGTGCCCTCTGGAGGGCCAGGACAGACATGAAAAACTATGGCTACACCTTC. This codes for CALWRARTDMKNYGYTF.

In DNA, the CDR3 is TGTGCCAGCAGTGAAAGTTGGAGGTACATCTACCAAGAGACCCAGTACTTC. As protein: CASSESWRYIYQETQYF. The genes are TRBV6-1 and TRBJ2-5, with a weak D call TRBD2 (5 bases). V lost 2 bases to trimming and J lost 0 bases, with 16 bases between them. This CDR3 contains 17 residues. Germline values: CDR1 MNHNS, CDR2 SASEGT.

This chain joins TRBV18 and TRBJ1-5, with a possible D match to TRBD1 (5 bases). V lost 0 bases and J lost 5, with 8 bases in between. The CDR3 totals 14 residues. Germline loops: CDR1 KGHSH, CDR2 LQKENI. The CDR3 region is CASSPPGGDQPQHF. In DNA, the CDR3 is TGTGCCAGCTCACCACCGGGGGGGGATCAGCCCCAGCATTTT.

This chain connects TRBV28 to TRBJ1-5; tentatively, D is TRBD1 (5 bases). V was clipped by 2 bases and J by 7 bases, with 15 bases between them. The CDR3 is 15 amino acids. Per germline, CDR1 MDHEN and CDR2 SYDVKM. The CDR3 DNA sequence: TGTGCCAGCAGTTTACTTCTTGGGGGGTTACAGCCCCAGCATTTT. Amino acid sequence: CASSLLLGGLQPQHF.

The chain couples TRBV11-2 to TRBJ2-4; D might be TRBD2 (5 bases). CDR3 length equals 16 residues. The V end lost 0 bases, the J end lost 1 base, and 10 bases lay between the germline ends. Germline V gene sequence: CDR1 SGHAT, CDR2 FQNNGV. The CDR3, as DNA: TGTGCCAGCAGCTTAGAGCTAGCTTTGGCCAAAAACATTCAGTACTTC. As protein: CASSLELALAKNIQYF.

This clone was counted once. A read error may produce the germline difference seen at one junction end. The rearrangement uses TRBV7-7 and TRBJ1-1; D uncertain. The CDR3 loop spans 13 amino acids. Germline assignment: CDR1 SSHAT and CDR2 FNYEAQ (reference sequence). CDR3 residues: CASSRDMNTEAFF. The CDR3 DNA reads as TGTGCTAGCAGCCGAGATATGAACACTGAAGCTTTCTTT.

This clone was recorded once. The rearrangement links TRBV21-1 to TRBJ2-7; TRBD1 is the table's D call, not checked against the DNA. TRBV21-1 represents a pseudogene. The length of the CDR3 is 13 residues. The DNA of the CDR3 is TGTGCCAGCACCCCTAAGGGGGCACGCGAGCAGTACTTC. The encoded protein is CASTPKGAREQYF.

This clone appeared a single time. DNA of the CDR3: TGTGCCAGCAGTTACTCCTCGGAGACAGGCTATGGCTACACCTTC. This encodes CASSYSSETGYGYTF. The genes are TRBV6-5 and TRBJ1-2, with a tentative D call TRBD1 (6 bases). From germline, CDR1 is MNHEY and CDR2 SVGAGI. V was pared by 0 bases and J by 4 bases, with 12 bases between. This CDR3 has 15 residues.

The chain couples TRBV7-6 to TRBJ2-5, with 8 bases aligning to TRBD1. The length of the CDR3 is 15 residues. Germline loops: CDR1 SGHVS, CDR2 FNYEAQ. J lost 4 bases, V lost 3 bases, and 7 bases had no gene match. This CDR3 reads CASSFGTGLRETQYF. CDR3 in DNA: TGTGCCAGCAGCTTTGGGACAGGTCTGAGAGAGACCCAGTACTTC.